This entry concerns a single T cell receptor (beta chain). The same CDR3 also results from other DNA sequences found in this sample. CDR3 length: 13 amino acids. Germline CDR1 is SEHNR and CDR2 is FQNEAQ (reference sequence). Trimming took 1 base from V and 4 from J, leaving 5 bases between them. The record originates from a study of blood T cell repertoires in COVID-19. Study background: Samples taken during acute and convalescent COVID-19 were collected in the United States, Italy and Spain. From T cells, B-cell-depleted T cells, or PBMCs came the material, which was cDNA or gDNA.

Those enrolled, adults aged roughly 18 to 89 years, came from under 25 US areas. Each participant's cohort was designated according to participant-reported clinical history. Only in-frame clones appear in the TCRdb table, and some are missing; sequencing was by immunoSEQ multiplex PCR. The sample lists some 460,000 clones; roughly 85% were seen once. The V call is TRBV7-9, the J call TRBJ1-3; no clear D. Material for sequencing was PBMCs or T cells enriched from blood (not recorded which). The origin of this receptor is a woman aged 18-30 years with acute COVID-19. DNA of the CDR3: TGTGCCAGCAGCTTAGGGGAGGGAAACACCATATATTTT. Protein sequence: CASSLGEGNTIYF.